A selection of T cell receptor beta chains follows, all from one sample in a study of identical twins. MiXCR, run by TCRdb on the 5' RACE reads, gives a single entry per CDR3 protein. Here the sample spans 450,000 or so distinct CDR3 sequences, 20% to 30% being singletons. These records were also assigned to another study, of T cells expressing NK-cell markers.

The sample was CD4+ T cells sorted from blood. These receptors originate from a woman aged 18-30 years in good health. Both conserved end residues are part of each CDR3. Each record gives: clone size, V gene, D gene, J gene, CDR3 DNA, CDR3 protein. The D gene is left open where the match is weak. Clone size is stated in some rows and not others, as once, few, many or a class when expanded.

size: once; V: TRBV6-1; D: -; J: TRBJ1-1; DNA: TGTGCCAGCAGCGAAGGGGAGCACACTGAAGCTTTCTTT; CDR3: CASSEGEHTEAFF
size: -; V: TRBV7-2; D: -; J: TRBJ1-1; DNA: TGTGCCAGCAGCTTCCTCCCGAACACTGAAGCTTTCTTT; CDR3: CASSFLPNTEAFF
size: few; V: TRBV11-2; D: TRBD2; J: TRBJ2-3; DNA: TGTGCCAGCAGCCCGTTTGGGCTAGCGGGCCTCAACACAGATACGCAGTATTTT; CDR3: CASSPFGLAGLNTDTQYF
size: -; V: TRBV20-1; D: TRBD1; J: TRBJ2-7; DNA: TGCAGTGCTAGAAGCTGGGACAGGATCTCCGAGCAGTACTTC; CDR3: CSARSWDRISEQYF
size: -; V: TRBV3-1; D: -; J: TRBJ1-1; DNA: TGTGCCAGCAGCCAAGGAAGGGGCCGGGGGGAAGCTTTCTTT; CDR3: CASSQGRGRGEAFF
size: -; V: TRBV9; D: -; J: TRBJ2-1; DNA: TGTGCCAGCAGCGTAGATGGGGGTACCTACAATGAGCAGTTCTTC; CDR3: CASSVDGGTYNEQFF
size: -; V: TRBV12-3/TRBV12-4; D: TRBD2; J: TRBJ2-7; DNA: TGTGCCAGCAGTCGGACTAGCGGGAGTAGCGAGCAGTACTTC; CDR3: CASSRTSGSSEQYF
size: few; V: TRBV6-1; D: -; J: TRBJ1-5; DNA: TGTGCCAGCAGTGAGGGGACAAGGGAGAATCAGCCCCAGCATTTT; CDR3: CASSEGTRENQPQHF
size: -; V: TRBV7-9; D: -; J: TRBJ1-1; DNA: TGTGCCAGCACGATTAGAAGGCCCGGGAGCACTGAAGCTTTCTTT; CDR3: CASTIRRPGSTEAFF
size: few; V: TRBV7-2; D: -; J: TRBJ2-1; DNA: TGTGCCAGCAGCTTATTGGGACGGAGTGCTGGTGAGCAGTTCTTC; CDR3: CASSLLGRSAGEQFF
size: -; V: TRBV20-1; D: TRBD2; J: TRBJ2-5; DNA: TGCAGTGCTAGAGCGGGGGGGGAGACCCAGTACTTC; CDR3: CSARAGGETQYF
size: many; V: TRBV5-1; D: -; J: TRBJ2-3; DNA: TGCGCCAGCAGCCGTACGGGTTCCAAGAGCACAGATACGCAGTATTTT; CDR3: CASSRTGSKSTDTQYF
size: -; V: TRBV9; D: -; J: TRBJ2-7; DNA: TGTGCCAGCAGCGTAGACCCGGTAAACCTGTACGAGCAGTACTTC; CDR3: CASSVDPVNLYEQYF
size: few; V: TRBV7-2; D: TRBD2; J: TRBJ2-7; DNA: TGTGCCAGCAGCTTAGCTGTGAGCGGGAGTGGGTACGAGCAGTACTTC; CDR3: CASSLAVSGSGYEQYF
size: -; V: TRBV4-1; D: TRBD1; J: TRBJ1-6; DNA: TGCGCCAGCAGCCAACCCGGGACAGGGTTCGGGGCCCTCCACTTT; CDR3: CASSQPGTGFGALHF
size: few; V: TRBV3-1; D: TRBD2; J: TRBJ2-7; DNA: TGTGCCAGCAGCCGGCCGGGACTAGCGGGATCTCAGCAGTACTTC; CDR3: CASSRPGLAGSQQYF
size: -; V: TRBV7-3; D: -; J: TRBJ2-6; DNA: TGTGCCAGCAGCTCAGATAGAGGGGCCAACGTCCTGACTTTC; CDR3: CASSSDRGANVLTF
size: -; V: TRBV6-2/TRBV6-3; D: -; J: TRBJ1-1; DNA: TGTGCCAGCCGCCCCGGGGGATACACTGAAGCTTTCTTT; CDR3: CASRPGGYTEAFF
size: -; V: TRBV29-1; D: TRBD2; J: TRBJ2-1; DNA: TGCAGCGCCGGGACTACCCATGAGCAGTTCTTC; CDR3: CSAGTTHEQFF
size: few; V: TRBV7-2; D: TRBD2; J: TRBJ2-3; DNA: TGTGCCAGCAGCTTACAGCGGGACACGCAGTATTTT; CDR3: CASSLQRDTQYF
size: -; V: TRBV9; D: TRBD2; J: TRBJ2-3; DNA: TGTGCCAGCAGCGCGGGACTAGCGGTCGTACCAGATACGCAGTATTTT; CDR3: CASSAGLAVVPDTQYF
size: once; V: TRBV3-1; D: -; J: TRBJ2-5; DNA: TGTGCCAGCAGCCTAATAGGTTCGCGGTTACAAGAGACCCAGTACTTC; CDR3: CASSLIGSRLQETQYF
size: -; V: TRBV12-3/TRBV12-4; D: -; J: TRBJ1-1; DNA: TGTGCCAGCGGCCTGCTGGCTGAAGCTTTCTTT; CDR3: CASGLLAEAFF
size: -; V: TRBV7-9; D: TRBD2; J: TRBJ2-3; DNA: TGTGCCAGCAGCAACGGACTAGCGGGGCCCGGGGATACGCAGTATTTT; CDR3: CASSNGLAGPGDTQYF
size: few; V: TRBV5-1; D: TRBD1; J: TRBJ2-7; DNA: TGCGCCAGCAGCAACCGGGACAGGGGCACCTACGAGCAGTACTTC; CDR3: CASSNRDRGTYEQYF
size: -; V: TRBV6-4; D: -; J: TRBJ2-3; DNA: TGTGCCAGCAGTGACTCGAACCAGGGAGCAGATACGCAGTATTTT; CDR3: CASSDSNQGADTQYF
size: few; V: TRBV7-9; D: TRBD1; J: TRBJ2-3; DNA: TGTGCCAGCAGCCGGACAGGGAGCGCAGATACGCAGTATTTT; CDR3: CASSRTGSADTQYF
size: few; V: TRBV20-1; D: -; J: TRBJ2-7; DNA: TGCAGTGCTAGGGCTATCGGACGGTTCTCCTACGAGCAGTACTTC; CDR3: CSARAIGRFSYEQYF
size: few; V: TRBV6-2/TRBV6-3; D: -; J: TRBJ2-7; DNA: TGTGCCAGCAGTTTGATATTCTACGAGCAGTACTTC; CDR3: CASSLIFYEQYF
size: few; V: TRBV20-1; D: -; J: TRBJ2-7; DNA: TGCAGTGCTGCACCAGGACAGCCATACGCTTACGAGCAGTACTTC; CDR3: CSAAPGQPYAYEQYF
size: few; V: TRBV5-1; D: TRBD2; J: TRBJ2-3; DNA: TGCGCCAGCAGCTTGTCCCTGGGACTAGCGGGAGGAACAGATACGCAGTATTTT; CDR3: CASSLSLGLAGGTDTQYF
size: few; V: TRBV3-1; D: -; J: TRBJ2-3; DNA: TGTGCCAGCAGCCCACAGGTTGTCATCATGGATACGCAGTATTTT; CDR3: CASSPQVVIMDTQYF
size: few; V: TRBV6-2/TRBV6-3; D: TRBD1; J: TRBJ2-5; DNA: TGTGCCAGCAGCCCGGACAGGGGGCTACCGGAGACCCAGTACTTC; CDR3: CASSPDRGLPETQYF
size: few; V: TRBV7-9; D: -; J: TRBJ1-5; DNA: TGTGCCAGCAGCTTGAAGAGAGATCAGCCCCAGCATTTT; CDR3: CASSLKRDQPQHF
size: -; V: TRBV2; D: -; J: TRBJ1-4; DNA: TGTGCCAGCCAGGTTGACAGGAATGAAAAACTGTTTTTT; CDR3: CASQVDRNEKLFF
size: -; V: TRBV6-1; D: TRBD2; J: TRBJ2-5; DNA: TGTGCCAGCAGTCTCTCCCGGACTAGCGGAGTCCAAGAGACCCAGTACTTC; CDR3: CASSLSRTSGVQETQYF
size: -; V: TRBV20-1; D: TRBD1; J: TRBJ2-4; DNA: TGCAGTGCTAGCGGGCGACAGGGATCTGTAGCCAAAAACATTCAGTACTTC; CDR3: CSASGRQGSVAKNIQYF
size: few; V: TRBV10-3; D: -; J: TRBJ2-3; DNA: TGTGCCATCAGAGCGGTACTGGGCACAGATACGCAGTATTTT; CDR3: CAIRAVLGTDTQYF
size: -; V: TRBV6-1; D: TRBD2; J: TRBJ2-7; DNA: TGTGCCAGCGGGGGGGGGACGGATATATCCTACGAGCAGTACTTC; CDR3: CASGGGTDISYEQYF
size: -; V: TRBV12-3/TRBV12-4; D: -; J: TRBJ2-4; DNA: TGTGCCAGCAGTCCGGACTCGGCGGTCGGGGGAACCAAAAACATTCAGTACTTC; CDR3: CASSPDSAVGGTKNIQYF
size: -; V: TRBV6-1; D: -; J: TRBJ2-7; DNA: TGTGCCAGCAGGATGGGTCAGGGCCACGAGCAGTACTTC; CDR3: CASRMGQGHEQYF
size: -; V: TRBV24-1; D: TRBD1; J: TRBJ1-1; DNA: TGTGCCACCAAAAGGGACAGGGTGAACACTGAAGCTTTCTTT; CDR3: CATKRDRVNTEAFF
size: -; V: TRBV29-1; D: TRBD2; J: TRBJ2-2; DNA: TGCAGCGTTGAAGGGACTAGGATGGGCGGGGAGCTGTTTTTT; CDR3: CSVEGTRMGGELFF
size: few; V: TRBV11-3; D: -; J: TRBJ2-2; DNA: TGTGCCAGCAGCTTTCAGGGCGCCGGGGAGCTGTTTTTT; CDR3: CASSFQGAGELFF
size: few; V: TRBV7-9; D: TRBD2; J: TRBJ2-3; DNA: TGTGCCAGCAGCTTAAGTCTAGGCGGGGGAAAAGATACGCAGTATTTT; CDR3: CASSLSLGGGKDTQYF
size: -; V: TRBV5-1; D: -; J: TRBJ2-7; DNA: TGCGCCAGCAGCTTGGTCGTGGGAGCCATGGACGAGCAGTACTTC; CDR3: CASSLVVGAMDEQYF
size: -; V: TRBV10-3; D: -; J: TRBJ1-5; DNA: TGTGCCATCAGTGATTTTGGGGGGAATCAGCCCCAGCATTTT; CDR3: CAISDFGGNQPQHF
size: few; V: TRBV12-3/TRBV12-4; D: TRBD2; J: TRBJ2-5; DNA: TGTGCCAGCAGTTTATTAGCGGGAGTAGGAGAGACCCAGTACTTC; CDR3: CASSLLAGVGETQYF
size: -; V: TRBV6-1; D: TRBD1; J: TRBJ1-2; DNA: TGTGCCAGCACTGCAGGACAGGGACTTAACTATGGCTACACCTTC; CDR3: CASTAGQGLNYGYTF
size: -; V: TRBV5-1; D: -; J: TRBJ1-1; DNA: TGCGCCAGCAGCCCACTCAGGGGAAGCACTGAAGCTTTCTTT; CDR3: CASSPLRGSTEAFF
size: few; V: TRBV20-1; D: -; J: TRBJ2-3; DNA: TGCAGTGCTAGAGATACGACGGGGACAGATACGCAGTATTTT; CDR3: CSARDTTGTDTQYF
size: -; V: TRBV12-3/TRBV12-4; D: -; J: TRBJ1-1; DNA: TGTGCCAGCAGTCCTGCGAGGGGGGGGCCAGCTTTCTTT; CDR3: CASSPARGGPAFF
size: -; V: TRBV7-9; D: TRBD1; J: TRBJ2-7; DNA: TGTGCCAGCGACAGGGGTGGCGAGCAGTACTTC; CDR3: CASDRGGEQYF
size: few; V: TRBV5-1; D: -; J: TRBJ1-2; DNA: TGCGCCAGCAGCTTTTGGAATATGGGGAGACCGACGGGGGGCTATGGCTACACCTTC; CDR3: CASSFWNMGRPTGGYGYTF
size: few; V: TRBV5-1; D: TRBD1; J: TRBJ1-2; DNA: TGCGCCAGCAGCTTCCGGACAGGGGCCCACTATGGCTACACCTTC; CDR3: CASSFRTGAHYGYTF
size: -; V: TRBV18; D: -; J: TRBJ2-3; DNA: TGTGCCAGCTCACGGGGGCCCGCAGATACGCAGTATTTT; CDR3: CASSRGPADTQYF
size: few; V: TRBV12-3/TRBV12-4; D: -; J: TRBJ1-5; DNA: TGTGCCAGCAGCTGGGTACAAAGCAATCAGCCCCAGCATTTT; CDR3: CASSWVQSNQPQHF
size: many; V: TRBV9; D: -; J: TRBJ2-3; DNA: TGTGCCAGCAGCGTAGCTTGGATTACAGATACGCAGTATTTT; CDR3: CASSVAWITDTQYF
size: -; V: TRBV7-3; D: -; J: TRBJ2-7; DNA: TGTGCCAGCAGCTTAACGGCGGGGAGCTCCTACGAGCAGTACTTC; CDR3: CASSLTAGSSYEQYF